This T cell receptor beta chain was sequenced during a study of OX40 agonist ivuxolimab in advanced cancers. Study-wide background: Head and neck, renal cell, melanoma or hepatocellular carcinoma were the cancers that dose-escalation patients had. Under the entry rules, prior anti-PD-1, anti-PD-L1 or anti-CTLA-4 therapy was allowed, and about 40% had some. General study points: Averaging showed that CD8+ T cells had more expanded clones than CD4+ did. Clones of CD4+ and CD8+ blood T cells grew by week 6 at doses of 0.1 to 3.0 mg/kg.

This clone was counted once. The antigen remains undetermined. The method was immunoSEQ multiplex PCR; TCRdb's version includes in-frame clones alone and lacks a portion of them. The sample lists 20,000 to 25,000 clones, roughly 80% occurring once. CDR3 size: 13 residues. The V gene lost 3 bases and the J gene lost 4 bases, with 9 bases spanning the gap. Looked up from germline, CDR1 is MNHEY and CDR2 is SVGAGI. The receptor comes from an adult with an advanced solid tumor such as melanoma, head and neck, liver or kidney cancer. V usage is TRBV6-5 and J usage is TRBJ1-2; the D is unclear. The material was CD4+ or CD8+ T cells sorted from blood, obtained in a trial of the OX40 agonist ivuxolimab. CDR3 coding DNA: TGTGCCAGCAGTTATGGGGAAGTCTATGGCTACACCTTC. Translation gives CASSYGEVYGYTF.